This T cell receptor (beta chain) is from a study of blood T cell repertoires in COVID-19. Study details: Some COVID-19 samples were acute and others convalescent; all came from the United States, Italy and Spain. Nucleic acid was either cDNA or gDNA, and it came from T cells, B-cell-depleted T cells, or PBMCs.

In its sample, this clone was seen a few times. The authors' processing: Amplification of reference gene primers was used by the study to estimate nucleated cell counts. The repertoire was sequenced with immunoSEQ multiplex PCR; TCRdb's copy has only in-frame clones and lacks some. V and J calls and clone size are copied from that table; D and trimming were computed from the DNA. The sample consists of more than 150,000 clones, 84% of them appearing once. CDR3 size: 12 residues. V lost 0 bases, J lost 7 bases, and 6 bases lay in between. Germline V gene sequence: CDR1 WSHSY, CDR2 SAAADI. The origin of this receptor is a man younger than 30 with active or convalescent COVID-19. Sequenced material: peripheral blood. The V and J genes are TRBV10-2 and TRBJ1-2; no definite D call. CDR3 in DNA: TGCGCCAGCAGTGAGTCTCACAGTGGCTACACCTTC. This gives the protein CASSESHSGYTF.